One and the same sample provided the 16 T cell receptor beta chains below, sequenced in a study of post-analysis software for immune sequencing data. Study outcomes and limitations: Relative to controls, patients had 5 or 6 TRBV segments at higher frequency, with TRBV5-6, TRBV5-1 and TRBV20-1 among these.

Every TCR beta cDNA library bore unique molecular identifiers. TCRdb itself ran the PCR reads through MiXCR, one entry per CDR3 protein. The sample lists about 540,000 distinct CDR3 sequences, under 40% occurring once. No cognate antigen is known for these TCRs. The source material was blood. Receptor source: a girl aged 2-17 years with multiple sclerosis.

The chain employs TRBV5-1 and TRBJ2-1, with D possibly being TRBD1 (7 bases). This CDR3 has 17 residues. CDR1 is SGHRS, CDR2 YFSETQ, per germline. The ends were cut back, 4 bases at V and 1 base at J, with 18 bases in the middle. The CDR3 nucleotides are TGCGCCAGCAGCGCGAGTCAGGGGGGCCCTTCCTACAATGAGCAGTTCTTC. Translated, it gives CASSASQGGPSYNEQFF. The variable domain in full, with the rest retrieved from reference TRBV5-1 and TRBJ2-1, is KAGVTQTPRYLIKTRGQQVTLSCSPISGHRSVSWYQQTPGQGLQFLFEYFSETQRNKGNFPGRFSGRQFSNSRSEMNVSTLELGDSALYLCASSASQGGPSYNEQFFGPGTRLTVL.

This clonotype showed up many times. This chain connects TRBV7-2 to TRBJ2-7, with 12 bases aligning to TRBD2. The CDR3 contains 16 residues. Per the germline V gene, CDR1 is SGHTA and CDR2 is FQGNSA. V shed 4 bases and J 3 bases; nucleotides not matched to a gene: 7. DNA of the CDR3: TGTGCCAGCAGCTCCCGACTAGCGGGGGACCGCTACGAGCAGTACTTC. Translating gives CASSSRLAGDRYEQYF.

This clonotype was observed a handful of times. J is TRBJ1-5 and V is TRBV7-9; the match to TRBD1 covers 9 bases. J lost 4 bases, V lost 5 bases, and 6 bases had no gene match. Germline-derived CDR1 and CDR2 are SEHNR and FQNEAQ (reference sequence). The CDR3 consists of 15 residues. The CDR3 region has the DNA TGTGCCAGCAGCCATTCGGGACAGGGTAATCAGCCCCAGCATTTT. Its translation: CASSHSGQGNQPQHF. Full variable domain (rest looked up from reference TRBV7-9 and TRBJ1-5): DTGVSQNPRHKITKRGQNVTFRCDPISEHNRLYWYRQTLGQGPEFLTYFQNEAQLEKSRLLSDRFSAERPKGSFSTLEIQRTEQGDSAMYLCASSHSGQGNQPQHFGDGTRLSIL.

This chain uses TRBV7-9 with TRBJ1-2; possible D gene TRBD1, 6 bases. Trimming shortened V by 1 base and J by 3 bases, and 12 bases separated the two germline ends. The CDR3 length is 15 residues. Per the germline V gene, CDR1 is SEHNR and CDR2 is FQNEAQ (reference sequence). The CDR3 nucleotides read TGTGCCAGCAGCTTAGGGTCACAGGGACACTATGGCTACACCTTC. Its translation is CASSLGSQGHYGYTF.

V usage is TRBV7-6 and J usage is TRBJ2-1; D gene unclear. The last part of the DNA fits TRBJ2-7 better; the J call may be wrong. The CDR3 sequence is 15 residues long. In germline, CDR1 is SGHVS, CDR2 FNYEAQ. The CDR3 DNA reads TGTGCCAGCAGCTTAGTAGAAACCTCCTACAATGAGCAGTACTTC. Amino acids: CASSLVETSYNEQYF.

In this sample, this clonotype turned up a few times. The rearrangement links TRBV12-3 or TRBV12-4 to TRBJ1-5; D remains ambiguous. The CDR3 consists of 12 residues. V lost 2 bases and J lost 4, with 3 bases in between. The DNA of the CDR3 is TGTGCCAGCAGTTTAATTAATCAGCCCCAGCATTTT. Its protein product is CASSLINQPQHF.

This rearrangement joins TRBV27 to TRBJ1-1; possibly TRBD1 for D (6 bases). V was pared by 3 bases and J by 0 bases, with 11 bases between. The V gene's germline CDR1 is MNHEY and CDR2 SMNVEV (reference sequence). The length of the CDR3 is 15 residues. The CDR3 region is CASSFRTELNTEAFF. The CDR3 nucleotides read TGTGCCAGCAGTTTCCGGACAGAACTGAACACTGAAGCTTTCTTT.

The chain is built from TRBV2 and TRBJ1-2; D is unclear. Between the trimmed V and J ends, which lost 2 bases and 4 bases, there was a span of 11 bases. The CDR3 is made up of 14 amino acids. The germline gives CDR1 SNHLY, CDR2 FYNNEI. The CDR3 here is CASSERREPYGYTF. The CDR3 nucleotides are TGTGCCAGCAGTGAAAGGAGGGAACCCTATGGCTACACCTTC.

This rearrangement joins TRBV18 to TRBJ1-4; no clear D. The CDR3 consists of 15 residues. V lost 3 bases, J lost 8 bases, and 16 bases lay in between. Germline lookup yields CDR1 KGHSH and CDR2 LQKENI. CDR3 residues: CASSPETRVGEKLFF. CDR3 nucleotide sequence: TGTGCCAGCTCACCGGAGACACGCGTTGGCGAAAAACTGTTTTTT.

The chain joins TRBV7-9 to TRBJ2-2, with D uncertain. V lost 8 bases and J 6 bases, leaving 16 bases between the germline ends. CDR1 SEHNR and CDR2 FQNEAQ come from the germline V gene (reference sequence). The CDR3 has 14 residues. For the CDR3, the DNA is TGTGCCAGCCGCAATACATTGAGTCCCGGGGAGCTGTTTTTT. This sequence encodes CASRNTLSPGELFF.

The genes are TRBV2 and TRBJ1-5; TRBD1 is a possible D gene (6 bases). V lost 7 bases and J 1 base, leaving 17 bases between the germline ends. Germline values: CDR1 SNHLY, CDR2 FYNNEI. This CDR3 has 16 residues. The CDR3 is CASTKDSSRSNQPQHF. As DNA, the CDR3 is TGTGCCAGCACAAAGGACAGCTCCAGGAGCAATCAGCCCCAGCATTTT.

V and J are TRBV6-5 and TRBJ2-5, with D possibly TRBD2 on 6 matching bases. The CDR3 is made up of 13 amino acids. Trimming pared 6 bases from V and 11 bases from J, leaving 19 bases between. Germline CDR1 and CDR2: MNHEY and SVGAGI. Written as DNA, the CDR3 is TGTGCCAGCAGACAAGGGGTCTGGGGGGAGCAGTACTTC. Translating gives CASRQGVWGEQYF.

The table lists this clonotype with many counts. The rearrangement joins TRBV7-9 to TRBJ2-1; D is unresolved. Germline CDR1 and CDR2: SEHNR and FQNEAQ (reference sequence). The V gene lost 2 bases and the J gene lost 4 bases, with 6 bases spanning the gap. This CDR3 is 13 amino acids long. Here the CDR3 reads CASSLPRYNEQFF. The CDR3 coding sequence is TGTGCCAGCAGCTTACCTAGGTACAATGAGCAGTTCTTC.

This clonotype occurred a few times. The chain carries TRBV6-2 or TRBV6-3 and TRBJ1-2; D gene unclear. Trimming pared 6 bases from V and 4 bases from J, leaving 12 bases between. Germline lookup yields CDR1 MNHEY and CDR2 SVGEGT. The CDR3 contains 13 residues. This chain's CDR3 is CASSQAGFYGYTF. For the CDR3, the DNA is TGTGCCAGCAGCCAAGCAGGATTCTATGGCTACACCTTC.

This clonotype was detected a few times. The chain combines TRBV20-1 with TRBJ2-1; D perhaps matches TRBD1 (6 bases). Germline values: CDR1 DFQATT, CDR2 SNEGSKA (reference sequence). This CDR3 has 14 residues. The V and J ends lost 3 bases and 4 bases respectively, with 13 bases between them. CDR3 residues: CSASSDSEYNEQFF. CDR3 DNA sequence: TGCAGTGCTAGCTCGGACAGTGAATACAATGAGCAGTTCTTC.

In its sample, this clonotype was seen a few times. This chain links TRBV6-5 with TRBJ2-5; D possibly uses TRBD1 or TRBD2 (5 bases each). The ends were cut back, 0 bases at V and 5 bases at J, with 16 bases in the middle. This CDR3 contains 16 residues. Germline loops: CDR1 MNHEY, CDR2 SVGAGI. For the CDR3, the DNA is TGTGCCAGCAGTTACTCCTCTAGAGGGGTAACGGAGACCCAGTACTTC. Protein product: CASSYSSRGVTETQYF.